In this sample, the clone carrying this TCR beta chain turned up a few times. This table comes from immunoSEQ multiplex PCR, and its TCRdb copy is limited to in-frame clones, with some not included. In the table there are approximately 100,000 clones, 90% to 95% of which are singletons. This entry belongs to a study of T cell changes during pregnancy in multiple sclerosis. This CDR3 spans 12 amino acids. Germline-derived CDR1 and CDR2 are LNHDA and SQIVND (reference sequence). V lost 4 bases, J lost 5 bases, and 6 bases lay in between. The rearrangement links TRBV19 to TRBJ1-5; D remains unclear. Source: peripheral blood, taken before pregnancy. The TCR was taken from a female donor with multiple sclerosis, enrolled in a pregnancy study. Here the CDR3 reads CASSNGDQPQHF. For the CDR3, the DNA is TGTGCCAGTAGTAACGGAGATCAGCCCCAGCATTTT.